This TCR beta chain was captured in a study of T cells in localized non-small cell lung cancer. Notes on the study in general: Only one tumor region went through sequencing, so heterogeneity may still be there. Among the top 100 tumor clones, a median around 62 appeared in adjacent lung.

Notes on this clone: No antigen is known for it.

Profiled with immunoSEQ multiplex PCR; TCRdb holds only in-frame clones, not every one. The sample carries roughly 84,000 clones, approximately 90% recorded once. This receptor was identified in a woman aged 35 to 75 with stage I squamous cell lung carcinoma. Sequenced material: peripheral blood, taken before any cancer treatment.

The CDR3 nucleotides read TGTGCCAGCAGCGCAGGAGACGGCCCGGGGCAGCCCCAGCATTTT. Amino acids: CASSAGDGPGQPQHF. The chain has TRBV9 and TRBJ1-5; no definite D call. The V gene's germline CDR1 is SGDLS and CDR2 YYNGEE. Deletions cut 3 bases from V and 7 bases from J, with 17 bases between. The CDR3 is 15 amino acids.